These T cell receptor beta chains were read from a single sample in a study of blood T cell repertoires in COVID-19. This table comes from immunoSEQ multiplex PCR, and its TCRdb copy is limited to in-frame clones, with some not included. The sample yields approximately 100,000 clones, 80% to 95% seen once. The material sequenced was peripheral blood. These TCRs come from a man aged 45-65 years with active COVID-19. Each CDR3 is given with its conserved first and last residue. D genes are given only for firm matches. Clone size is not always given. Where it is, it says once, few, many or a class for expanded clones.

>TRBV5-6|TRBJ2-3|.|.
TGTGCCAGCAGCTCGAATAGCGGAAGCACAGATACGCAGTATTTT
CASSSNSGSTDTQYF
>TRBV11-2|TRBJ2-5|.|TRBD1
TGTGCCAGCAGCCCCGGGACAGGGGGTCCGGAGACCCAGTACTTC
CASSPGTGGPETQYF
>TRBV30|TRBJ2-6|.|TRBD1
TGTGCCTGGAGAACACAGGGGGCGGATGGGGCCAACGTCCTGACTTTC
CAWRTQGADGANVLTF
>TRBV4-1|TRBJ2-7|few|TRBD2
TGCGCCAGCAGCCTGGGACTAGCGGTCTACGAGCAGTACTTC
CASSLGLAVYEQYF
>TRBV5-5|TRBJ1-2|.|TRBD1
TGTGCCAGCAGCTCCCTCCTACAGGGGGCGTATGGCTACACCTTC
CASSSLLQGAYGYTF
>TRBV18|TRBJ1-4|.|.
TGTGCCAGCTCACCACCGATGGCGACTCAGAATGAAAAACTGTTTTTT
CASSPPMATQNEKLFF
>TRBV6-1|TRBJ1-1|.|.
TGTGCCAGCAGTGAAGAGGGAGGCACTGAAGCTTTCTTT
CASSEEGGTEAFF
>TRBV6-1|TRBJ1-3|.|TRBD1
TGTGCCAGCAGTGAAACCCCTCCGACAGGGCGGGTTGGAAACACCATATATTTT
CASSETPPTGRVGNTIYF
>TRBV7-2|TRBJ1-3|.|TRBD1
TGTGCCAGCAGCTTAGCTACAGGGGGCGGAAACACCATATATTTT
CASSLATGGGNTIYF
>TRBV7-6|TRBJ2-5|.|.
TGTGCCAGCAGCTTAGAGCGGCAAGAGACCCAGTACTTC
CASSLERQETQYF
>TRBV5-1|TRBJ1-6|.|.
TGCGCCAGCAGCTTGGTATCGGCAGGGGAAGGGTCACCCCTCCACTTT
CASSLVSAGEGSPLHF
>TRBV28|TRBJ2-7|.|TRBD2
TGTGCCAGCAGTCTACTAGCGGGAGGATCCTACGAGCAGTACTTC
CASSLLAGGSYEQYF
>TRBV10-3|TRBJ1-1|.|TRBD1
TGTGCCATCAGTGGCCGACAGGGAACGGAAGCTTTCTTT
CAISGRQGTEAFF
>TRBV19|TRBJ1-5|.|TRBD1
TGTGCCAGTAGTATTCTGTCCTCGTCCCGGGACAGGGTTCAGCCCCAGCATTTT
CASSILSSSRDRVQPQHF
>TRBV12-5|TRBJ2-1|.|.
TGTGCTAGTGCTTTATCGCGGAATGAGCAGTTCTTC
CASALSRNEQFF
>TRBV30|TRBJ1-6|.|TRBD1
TGTGCCTGGAGCCCGGGACAGGTCGATTCACCCCTCCACTTT
CAWSPGQVDSPLHF
>TRBV11-2|TRBJ2-5|.|.
TGTGCCAGCAGCTTAGACTCAGAGACCCAGTACTTC
CASSLDSETQYF
>TRBV7-2|TRBJ2-1|.|.
TGTGCCAGCAGCTTGGCACTAGATTACAATGAGCAGTTCTTC
CASSLALDYNEQFF
>TRBV2|TRBJ2-3|.|TRBD2
TGTGCCAGCAGTGCCGGCCGGGGGGCAGATACGCAGTATTTT
CASSAGRGADTQYF
>TRBV5-5|TRBJ2-3|many|TRBD1
TGTGCCAGCAGCCCCGGGGGACAGGGCGATACGCAGTATTTT
CASSPGGQGDTQYF
>TRBV4-2|TRBJ2-2|once|TRBD2
TGTGCCAGCAGCCATGGATTAGCGGGAGTAGGCACCGGGGAGCTGTTTTTT
CASSHGLAGVGTGELFF
>TRBV5-1|TRBJ2-3|.|.
TGCGCCAGCAGCACCAGGATCCCCACAGATACGCAGTATTTT
CASSTRIPTDTQYF
>TRBV19|TRBJ1-5|.|.
TGTGCCAGTAGACTTGACAGCTTCAATCAGCCCCAGCATTTT
CASRLDSFNQPQHF
>TRBV30|TRBJ1-4|.|TRBD1
TGTGCCTGGAGACAAAGGGACAGGGAGGTCGAAGGGGAAAAACTGTTTTTT
CAWRQRDREVEGEKLFF
>TRBV5-1|TRBJ2-3|.|.
TGCGCCAGCAGCTTGTATTCAGGGAGCACAGATACGCAGTATTTT
CASSLYSGSTDTQYF
>TRBV28|TRBJ2-5|.|TRBD2
TGTGCCAGCAGCCCTAGGACTAGCCAGGGGGAGACCCAGTACTTC
CASSPRTSQGETQYF
>TRBV13|TRBJ2-7|.|.
TGTGCCAGCAGCTTACGGGGCTACGAGCAGTACTTC
CASSLRGYEQYF
>TRBV2|TRBJ2-2|.|TRBD1
TGTGCCAGCAGTGGGGACAGGGTCAGGGAGCTGTTTTTT
CASSGDRVRELFF
>TRBV18|TRBJ1-5|.|.
TGTGCCAGCTCACCAAATGCGGGTAACAATCAGCCCCAGCATTTT
CASSPNAGNNQPQHF
>TRBV11-2|TRBJ1-4|.|.
TGTGCCAGCAACGTCGGACAGAACGATGAAAAACTGTTTTTT
CASNVGQNDEKLFF
>TRBV2|TRBJ2-3|.|TRBD1
TGTGCCAGCAGCGGGCCACAGGGGGATACGCAGTATTTT
CASSGPQGDTQYF
>TRBV4-1|TRBJ2-1|.|TRBD2
TGCGCCAGCAGCCATTGGACTAGCGTAGTCGGAAATGAGCAGTTCTTC
CASSHWTSVVGNEQFF
>TRBV29-1|TRBJ2-1|.|TRBD2
TGCAGCGTTGCCGATTCTCTAGCGGGAGGCTGGAGCTCCTACAATGAGCAGTTCTTC
CSVADSLAGGWSSYNEQFF
>TRBV13|TRBJ2-7|.|TRBD1
TGTGCCAGCAGCTCCGGGACAGGGATTTCCTACGAGCAGTACTTC
CASSSGTGISYEQYF
>TRBV11-2|TRBJ2-7|few|.
TGTGCCAGCAGCTTAGTAGGGGTTGGGGCCTACGAGCAGTACTTC
CASSLVGVGAYEQYF
>TRBV28|TRBJ2-3|.|.
.
CASSTSSGSTDTQYF
>TRBV25-1|TRBJ1-1|.|.
TGTGCCAGCAGTGAGTCACAGGGAGCCACTGAAGCTTTCTTT
CASSESQGATEAFF
>TRBV5-1|TRBJ2-1|.|TRBD2
TGCGCCAGCAGCTCGAGCGGGAGTTACTACAATGAGCAGTTCTTC
CASSSSGSYYNEQFF
>TRBV28|TRBJ1-1|.|TRBD1
TGTGCCAGCAGTCTACAGGGGCAGGGGGTAACTGAAGCTTTCTTT
CASSLQGQGVTEAFF
>TRBV28|TRBJ2-7|.|.
TGTGCCAGCTCGGGGGATTCCTACGAGCAGTACTTC
CASSGDSYEQYF
>TRBV5-5|TRBJ1-5|once|.
TGTGCCAGCAGTAGGGGTTACGGTCAGCCCCAGCATTTT
CASSRGYGQPQHF
>TRBV9|TRBJ1-3|.|.
TGTGCCAGCAGCGTCCAAGGAAACACCATATATTTT
CASSVQGNTIYF
>TRBV5-1|TRBJ2-1|.|TRBD2
TGCGCCAGCAGCTTGGAGGGAGGGCCTGGTAATGAGCAGTTCTTC
CASSLEGGPGNEQFF
>TRBV28|TRBJ1-5|.|.
TGTGCCAGCAGTGCCGACAGGATCGTGCAGCCCCAGCATTTT
CASSADRIVQPQHF
>TRBV4-2|TRBJ2-7|.|TRBD2
TGTGCCAGCAGCCAAGCCCCAAGCGGGAGAGTAAGCTACGAGCAGTACTTC
CASSQAPSGRVSYEQYF
>TRBV12-3/TRBV12-4|TRBJ1-5|.|.
TGTGCCAGCAGTTTATCCGGAGATCAGCCCCAGCATTTT
CASSLSGDQPQHF
>TRBV6-5|TRBJ2-7|.|.
TGTGCCAGCAGTTACTCGTCGCCAGGGGGAGGCTACGAGCAGTACTTC
CASSYSSPGGGYEQYF
>TRBV19|TRBJ2-2|.|TRBD2
TGTGCCAGTAGTCTACTAGCGGGAGGTAGCCGGGAGCTGTTTTTT
CASSLLAGGSRELFF